This TCR beta chain was recorded in a study of beta chain features in type 1 diabetes. This CDR3 spans 13 amino acids. CDR1 is MDHEN, CDR2 SYDVKM, per germline. V dropped 3 bases and J dropped 7 bases, with 12 bases sitting between them. Regarding the study as a whole: The cDNA sequencing approach could over-represent high-TCR-expressing cells. Within each of all four CD4+ subsets, Type 1 diabetes patients had TCRB CDR3s that were moderately but significantly shorter.

This clone was recorded a few times. Its target is not known. Sorting that relied on CD45RO/CCR7/CD25/CD127/CD95/CD27 yielded CD4+ naive, central memory, regulatory and stem cell-like memory cells. Purity of each sorted population was above 95%. What was sequenced were expressed TCRB transcripts, since all of the isolated RNA had been reverse transcribed. Naive, central memory and regulatory T cell samples yielded about 3.9 million reads on average. The assay was immunoSEQ multiplex PCR, and TCRdb's table has in-frame clones only and misses some. The sample lists approximately 260,000 clones, 20% seen once, with about 0.028% in the top ten.

Sequences were obtained from naive CD4+ T cells from blood. The chain joins TRBV28 to TRBJ1-2, with D possibly TRBD1 on 5 matching bases. This clonotype was obtained from a woman between 40 and 50 years old with type 1 diabetes. Here the CDR3 reads CASSLMGRSGYTF. DNA for the CDR3: TGTGCCAGCAGTTTGATGGGGCGGAGTGGCTACACCTTC.